This T cell receptor (beta chain) was observed in a study of vaccination and CD4 T cells after COVID-19. This CDR3 is built from 16 residues. The ends lost 3 bases at V and 7 bases at J; junction bases unmatched: 11. CDR1 and CDR2 (germline): MNHNS, SASEGT. Study-wide results and limits: Counts of SARS-CoV-2-reactive clonotypes had a median that went from around 21 to 38, a nonsignificant change.

As to this clonotype: Its antigen is unknown.

Noted treatment: approximately 10-day PBMC culture with coronavirus spike peptide pools or control peptides (ViraFEST assay). ViraFEST used peptide pools to expand antigen-specific T cells before TCR sequencing. IL-2 at 9.5 to 10 IU/ml and peptide pools at approximately 10 ug/ml were added to PBMCs cultured at about 2 million per well. Researchers used the Oncomine TCR Beta short-read assay to sequence DNA from cultured CD4+ T cells. TCRdb reanalysed the PCR reads using MiXCR and keeps one entry per CDR3 protein. The repertoire holds about 12,000 distinct CDR3 sequences, with more than 50% as singletons.

This sequence joins TRBV6-1 and TRBJ1-5, with 8 bases fitting TRBD1. Sequencing was done on a sample of CD4+ T cells from blood, cultured in vitro. This sequence was found in a human donor who had recovered from COVID-19. CDR3 coding DNA: TGTGCCAGCAGTGACCATGTCGGACAGGGTGTCCAGCCCCAGCATTTT. Amino acid sequence: CASSDHVGQGVQPQHF.